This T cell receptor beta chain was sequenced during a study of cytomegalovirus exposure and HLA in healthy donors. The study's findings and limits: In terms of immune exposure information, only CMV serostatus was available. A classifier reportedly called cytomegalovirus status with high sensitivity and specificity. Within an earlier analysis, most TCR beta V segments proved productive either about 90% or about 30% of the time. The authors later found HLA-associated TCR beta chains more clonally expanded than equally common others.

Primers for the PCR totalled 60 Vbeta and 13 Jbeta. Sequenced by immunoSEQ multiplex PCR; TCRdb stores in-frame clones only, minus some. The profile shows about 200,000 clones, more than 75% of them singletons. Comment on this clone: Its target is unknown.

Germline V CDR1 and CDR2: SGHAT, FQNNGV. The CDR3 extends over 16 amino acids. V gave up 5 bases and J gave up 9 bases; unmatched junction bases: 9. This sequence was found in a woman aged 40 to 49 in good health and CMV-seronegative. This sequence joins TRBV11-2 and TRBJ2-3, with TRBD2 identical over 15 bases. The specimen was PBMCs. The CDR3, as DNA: TGTGCCAGCAGCCCACCGGGACTAGCGGGAGGCATGACGCAGTATTTT. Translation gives CASSPPGLAGGMTQYF.